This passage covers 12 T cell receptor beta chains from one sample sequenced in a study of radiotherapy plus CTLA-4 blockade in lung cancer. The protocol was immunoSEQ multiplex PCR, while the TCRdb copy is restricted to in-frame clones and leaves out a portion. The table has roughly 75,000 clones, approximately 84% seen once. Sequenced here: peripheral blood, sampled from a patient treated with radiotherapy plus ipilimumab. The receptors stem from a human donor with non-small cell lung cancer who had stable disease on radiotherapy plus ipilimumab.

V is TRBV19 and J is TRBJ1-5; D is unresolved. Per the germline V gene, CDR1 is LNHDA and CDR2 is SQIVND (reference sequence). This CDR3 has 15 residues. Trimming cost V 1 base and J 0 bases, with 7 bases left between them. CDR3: CASSIGAISNQPQHF. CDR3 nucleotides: TGTGCCAGTAGTATAGGGGCCATTAGCAATCAGCCCCAGCATTTT.

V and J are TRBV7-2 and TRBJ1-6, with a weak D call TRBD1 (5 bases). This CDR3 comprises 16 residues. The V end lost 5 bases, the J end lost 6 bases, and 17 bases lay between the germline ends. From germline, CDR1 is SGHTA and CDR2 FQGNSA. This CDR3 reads CASSQARAGSNSPLHF. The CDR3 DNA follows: TGTGCCAGCAGCCAAGCGCGGGCAGGGAGTAATTCACCCCTCCACTTT.

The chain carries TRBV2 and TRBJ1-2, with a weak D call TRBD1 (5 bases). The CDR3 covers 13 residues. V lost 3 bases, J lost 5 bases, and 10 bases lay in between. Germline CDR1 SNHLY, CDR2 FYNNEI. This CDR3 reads CASSDSRGYGYTF. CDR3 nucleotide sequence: TGTGCCAGCAGTGATAGTCGGGGGTATGGCTACACCTTC. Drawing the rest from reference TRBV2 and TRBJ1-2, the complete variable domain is EPEVTQTPSHQVTQMGQEVILRCVPISNHLYFYWYRQILGQKVEFLVSFYNNEISEKSEIFDDQFSVERPDGSNFTLKIRSTKLEDSAMYFCASSDSRGYGYTFGSGTRLTVV.

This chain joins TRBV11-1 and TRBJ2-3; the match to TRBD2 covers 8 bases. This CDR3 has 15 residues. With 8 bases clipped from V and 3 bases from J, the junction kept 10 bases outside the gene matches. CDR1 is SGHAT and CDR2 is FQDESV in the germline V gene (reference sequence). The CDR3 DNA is TGTGCCAGCCGGTCAGCGGGAGTAGCAACAGATACGCAGTATTTT. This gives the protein CASRSAGVATDTQYF.

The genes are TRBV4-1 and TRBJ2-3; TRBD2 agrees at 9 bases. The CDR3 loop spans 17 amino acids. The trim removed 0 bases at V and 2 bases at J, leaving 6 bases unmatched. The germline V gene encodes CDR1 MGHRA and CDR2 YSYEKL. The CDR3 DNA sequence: TGCGCCAGCAGCCAAGACCGGACTAGCGCAAACACAGATACGCAGTATTTT. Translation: CASSQDRTSANTDTQYF.

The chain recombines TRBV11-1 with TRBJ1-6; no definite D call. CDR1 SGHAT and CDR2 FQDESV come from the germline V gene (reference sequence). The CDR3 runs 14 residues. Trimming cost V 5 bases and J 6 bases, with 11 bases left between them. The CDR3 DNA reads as TGTGCCAGCAGCGTTATGGGAGGTAATTCACCCCTCCACTTT. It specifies CASSVMGGNSPLHF.

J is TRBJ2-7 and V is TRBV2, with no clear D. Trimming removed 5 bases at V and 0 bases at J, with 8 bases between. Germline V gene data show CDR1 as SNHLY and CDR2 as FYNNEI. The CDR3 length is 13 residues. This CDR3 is CASSTPSSYEQYF. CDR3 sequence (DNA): TGTGCCAGCAGTACTCCAAGCTCCTACGAGCAGTACTTC.

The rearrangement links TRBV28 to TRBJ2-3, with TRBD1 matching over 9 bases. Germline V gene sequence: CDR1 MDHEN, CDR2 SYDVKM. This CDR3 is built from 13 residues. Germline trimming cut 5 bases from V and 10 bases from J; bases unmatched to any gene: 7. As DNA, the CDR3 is TGTGCCAGCAGTAGCCCGGACAGGGGCGCGCAGTATTTT. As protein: CASSSPDRGAQYF.

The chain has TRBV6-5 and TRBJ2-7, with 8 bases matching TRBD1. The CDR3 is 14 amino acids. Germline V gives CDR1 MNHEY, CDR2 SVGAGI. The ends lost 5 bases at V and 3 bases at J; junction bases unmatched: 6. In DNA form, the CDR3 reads TGTGCCAGCAGTACCGGGACAGGCTACTACGAGCAGTACTTC. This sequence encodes CASSTGTGYYEQYF.

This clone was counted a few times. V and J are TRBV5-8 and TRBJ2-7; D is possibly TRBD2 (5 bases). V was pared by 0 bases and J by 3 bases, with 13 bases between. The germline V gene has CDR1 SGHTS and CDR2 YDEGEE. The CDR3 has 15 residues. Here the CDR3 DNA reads TGTGCCAGCAGCTTGGGGGCCGGGAATCGCTACGAGCAGTACTTC. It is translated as CASSLGAGNRYEQYF.

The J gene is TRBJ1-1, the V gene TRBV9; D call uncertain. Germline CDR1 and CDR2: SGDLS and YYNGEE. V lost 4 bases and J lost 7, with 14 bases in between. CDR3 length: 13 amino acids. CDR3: CASSNTDAVEAFF. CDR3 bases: TGTGCCAGCAGCAACACGGACGCGGTTGAAGCTTTCTTT.

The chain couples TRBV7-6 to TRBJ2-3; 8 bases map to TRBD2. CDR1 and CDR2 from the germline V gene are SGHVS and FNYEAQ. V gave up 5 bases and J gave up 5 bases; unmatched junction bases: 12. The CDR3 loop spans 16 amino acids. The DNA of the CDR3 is TGTGCCAGCAGCCCAGCTGCACGCGGGGGGCGAGATACGCAGTATTTT. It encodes CASSPAARGGRDTQYF.